Given below is one TCR beta chain in context. It lacks a known antigen. Base qualities are not recorded, but no much larger clone differs from it by a single base. Taken from the germline V gene, the CDR1 and CDR2 loops are SGHDN and FVKESK. CDR3 length: 13 amino acids, cysteine to phenylalanine. The CDR3 DNA has 39 bases and is translated from base 1. Trimming removed 4 bases from V and 6 bases from J; the gene matches leave 5 bases unexplained. The receptor library was made with the immunoSEQ multiplex PCR assay. Rearranged TCR beta chain sequences were amplified using the hsTCRB Kit according to the manufacturer's protocol. TCRB libraries were sequenced on an Illumina MiSeq. In the paper's pipeline: The kit vendor's proprietary platform handled demultiplexing, trimming and gene mapping. In TCRdb, the immuneACCESS table is reduced to in-frame sequences with V and J assigned. These tables do not hold every clone; where another copy was compared, an unresolved V gene accounts for under half, and the others remain unexplained. From that table come the V and J calls and clone size; the DNA was used to work out D and trimming. For this sample the table gives 55,000 to 65,000 clones, of which approximately 81% were detected only once. About 4.6% of the sample rests with the top ten.

The data stem from a study of a mutant IDH1 vaccine in newly diagnosed glioma (dated by TCRdb to about 2021). For context, the study as a whole: In the chemotherapy-containing groups, vaccination started alongside temozolomide cycles, whereas in patients who had radiotherapy alone it started 4-6 weeks after radiotherapy. Peripheral blood was drawn at six visits: V03 (baseline), V05, V07, V10, V12 and V13. Longitudinal TCRB deep sequencing was done for 25 treated patients, wherever samples were available for exploratory analyses. The week-35 safety follow-up took place at visit V12, and the week-47 end of study took place at visit V13. The approximately 33 treated patients were 62.5% male and around 40% female, with a mean age of around 40 years. Prior to enrollment, standard therapy consisting of radiotherapy alone, temozolomide alone, or radiochemotherapy with temozolomide had been administered to patients, with the combination being received by most patients. Results the study describes overall, beyond this receptor: The authors stated that sample limitations prevented analyses of patient blood samples from being reproduced. PBMC samples for TCRB deep sequencing were selected based on availability. Pseudoprogression appeared unrelated to alterations in the top peripheral T cell clonotypes detected by TCRB sequencing. Across multiple MHC alleles, vaccine-induced immune responses were seen in around 93% of patients.

The meaning of the sample's time point label: week 35, safety follow-up. Each vaccine dose, consisting of 300 ug of a 20-mer mutant IDH1 peptide in Montanide, was administered subcutaneously with topical imiquimod. Eight vaccinations were administered to patients in weeks 1, 3, 5, 7, 11, 15, 19 and 23, corresponding to visits V03 through V10. The donors had newly diagnosed IDH1-mutant astrocytomas of WHO grade 3 or 4 that showed loss of nuclear ATRX. The samples were drawn from NOA16, a multicentre, single-arm, open-label phase I trial in Germany that tested a mutant IDH1 peptide vaccine in humans for the first time. Genomic DNA for TCRB sequencing was isolated from EDTA blood with the DNeasy Blood and Tissue Kit.

The receptor comes from a man younger than 40 with glioma. The sequencing used PBMCs, collected from a glioma patient whose treatment included an IDH1 peptide vaccine. The receptor chain draws on TRBV14 and TRBJ2-7, with 8 junctional bases fitting TRBD2. The CDR3 reads as follows: CASSLGGEPEQYF. The nucleotides read TGTGCCAGCAGCCTCGGGGGGGAGCCCGAGCAGTACTTC.